In its sample, the clone carrying this TCR beta chain was seen many times. These data are taken from a study of T cell repertoires in cytomegalovirus infection. TCRdb processed the reads anew with MiXCR; each CDR3 protein has one entry. The sample carries 130,000 or so distinct CDR3 sequences, roughly 6% recorded once. Per the germline V gene, CDR1 is DFQATT and CDR2 is SNEGSKA (reference sequence). V shed 4 bases and J 4 bases; nucleotides not matched to a gene: 9. The CDR3 consists of 14 residues. The sequence came from a human donor in good health (CMV status not recorded). Some clones in this sample may be carry-over from other donors' samples. Sequenced material: PBMCs. This chain links TRBV20-1 with TRBJ2-7, with 8 bases aligning to TRBD1. The CDR3: CSAIRTGLGYEQYF. For the CDR3, the DNA is TGCAGTGCTATCCGGACAGGGCTGGGGTACGAGCAGTACTTC.